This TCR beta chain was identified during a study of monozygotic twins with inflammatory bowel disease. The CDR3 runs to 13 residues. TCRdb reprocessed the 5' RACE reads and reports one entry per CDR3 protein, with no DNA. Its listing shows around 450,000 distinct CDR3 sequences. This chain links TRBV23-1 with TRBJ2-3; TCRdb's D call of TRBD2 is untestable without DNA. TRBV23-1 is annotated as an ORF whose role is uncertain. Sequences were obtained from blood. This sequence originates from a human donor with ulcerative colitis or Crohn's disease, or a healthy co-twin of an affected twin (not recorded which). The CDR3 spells CASSPRTRSTQYF.